The clone carrying this T cell receptor (beta chain) was found a few times. The antigen remains unidentified. This sample is drawn from a study of cytomegalovirus exposure and HLA in healthy donors. Germline loops: CDR1 SEHNR, CDR2 FQNEAQ (reference sequence). Trimming stripped 4 bases from V and 6 bases from J, with 19 bases between. The CDR3 extends over 16 amino acids. In the PCR, 60 Vbeta and 13 Jbeta primers were used. Clones were sequenced by immunoSEQ multiplex PCR, and TCRdb holds only the in-frame ones, with some missing. The sample contains about 150,000 clones, roughly three quarters of which appear only once. Study conclusions and caveats: Analysis was carried out at a later point, and it linked a missense DCLRE1C variant to TCR beta V- and J-gene trimming. There were about 160 TCR beta chains listed as cytomegalovirus-associated. A later examination showed that TCR association rates differed by HLA locus, with DRB1 most and HLA-C fewest.

The source of this sequence is a male donor in good health and CMV-seronegative. The chain is built from TRBV7-9 and TRBJ1-3; D perhaps matches TRBD1 (6 bases). Sequences were obtained from PBMCs. This CDR3 is CASSSPAGAGVNTIYF. In DNA form, the CDR3 reads TGTGCCAGCAGCTCGCCCGCGGGGGCAGGGGTAAACACCATATATTTT.